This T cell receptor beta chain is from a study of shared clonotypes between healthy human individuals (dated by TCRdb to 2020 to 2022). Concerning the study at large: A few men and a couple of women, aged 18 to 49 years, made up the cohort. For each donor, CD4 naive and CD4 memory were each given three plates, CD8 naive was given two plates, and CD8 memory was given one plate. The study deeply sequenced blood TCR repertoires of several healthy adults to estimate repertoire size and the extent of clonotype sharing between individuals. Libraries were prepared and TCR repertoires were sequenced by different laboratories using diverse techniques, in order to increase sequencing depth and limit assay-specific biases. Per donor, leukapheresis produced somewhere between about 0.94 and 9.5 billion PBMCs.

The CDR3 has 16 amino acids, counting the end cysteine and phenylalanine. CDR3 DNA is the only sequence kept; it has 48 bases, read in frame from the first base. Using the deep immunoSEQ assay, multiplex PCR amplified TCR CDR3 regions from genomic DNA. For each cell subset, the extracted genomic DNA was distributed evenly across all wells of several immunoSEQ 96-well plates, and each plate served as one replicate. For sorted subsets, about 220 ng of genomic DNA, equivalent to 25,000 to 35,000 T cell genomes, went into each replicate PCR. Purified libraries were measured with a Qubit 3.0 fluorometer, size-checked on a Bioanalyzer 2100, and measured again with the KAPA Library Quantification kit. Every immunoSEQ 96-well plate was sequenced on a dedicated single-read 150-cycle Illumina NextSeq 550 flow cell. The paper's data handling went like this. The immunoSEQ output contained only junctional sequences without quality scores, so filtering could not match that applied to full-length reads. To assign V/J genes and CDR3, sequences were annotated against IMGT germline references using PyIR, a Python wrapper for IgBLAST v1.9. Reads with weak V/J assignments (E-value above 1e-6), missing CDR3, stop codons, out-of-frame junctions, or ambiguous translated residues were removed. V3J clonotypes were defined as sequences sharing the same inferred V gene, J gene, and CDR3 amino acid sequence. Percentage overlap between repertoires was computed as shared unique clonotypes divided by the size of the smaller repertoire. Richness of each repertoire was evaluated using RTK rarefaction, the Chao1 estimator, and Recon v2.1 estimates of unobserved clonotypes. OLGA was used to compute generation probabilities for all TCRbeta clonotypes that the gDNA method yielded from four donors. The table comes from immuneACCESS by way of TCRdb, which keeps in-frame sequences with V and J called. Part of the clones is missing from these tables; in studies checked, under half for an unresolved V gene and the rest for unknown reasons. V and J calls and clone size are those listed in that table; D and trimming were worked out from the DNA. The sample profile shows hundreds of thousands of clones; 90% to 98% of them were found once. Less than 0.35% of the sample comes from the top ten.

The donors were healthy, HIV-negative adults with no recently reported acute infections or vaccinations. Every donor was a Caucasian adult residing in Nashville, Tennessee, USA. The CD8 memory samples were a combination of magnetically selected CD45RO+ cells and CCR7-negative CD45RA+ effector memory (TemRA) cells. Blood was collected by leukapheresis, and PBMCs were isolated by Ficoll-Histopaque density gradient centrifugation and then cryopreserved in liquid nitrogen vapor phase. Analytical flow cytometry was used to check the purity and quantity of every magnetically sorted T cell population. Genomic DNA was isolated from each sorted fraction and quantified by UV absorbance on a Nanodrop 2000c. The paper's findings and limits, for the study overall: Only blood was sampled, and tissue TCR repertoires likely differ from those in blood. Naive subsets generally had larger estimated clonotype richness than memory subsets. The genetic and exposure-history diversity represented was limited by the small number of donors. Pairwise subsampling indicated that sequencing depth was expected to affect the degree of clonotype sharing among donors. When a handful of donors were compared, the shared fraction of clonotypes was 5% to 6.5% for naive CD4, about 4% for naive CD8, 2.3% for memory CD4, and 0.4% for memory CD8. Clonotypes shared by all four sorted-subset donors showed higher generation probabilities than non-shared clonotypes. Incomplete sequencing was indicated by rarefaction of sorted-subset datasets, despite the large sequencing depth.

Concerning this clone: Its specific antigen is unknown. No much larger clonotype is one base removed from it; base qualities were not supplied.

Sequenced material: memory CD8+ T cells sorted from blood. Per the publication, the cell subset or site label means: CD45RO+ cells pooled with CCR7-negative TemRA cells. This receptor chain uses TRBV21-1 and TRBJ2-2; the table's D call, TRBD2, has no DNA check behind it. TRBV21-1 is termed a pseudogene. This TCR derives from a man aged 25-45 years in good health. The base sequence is TGTGCCAGCAGCGGACGGACTAGCGAGCACACCGGGGAGCTGTTTTTT. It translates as CASSGRTSEHTGELFF.